This T cell receptor (beta chain) was sequenced in a study of cytomegalovirus exposure and HLA in healthy donors (dated by TCRdb to about 2017). General notes on the study: An earlier analysis of roughly 570 of the donors reported approximately 280 Gb of sequence data and 117 million unique TCR beta sequences obtained from around 170 million T cells. The study was designed to test whether signatures of past pathogen exposure could be identified by cataloging public T cell receptors. Roughly five DR-DQ haplotypes were treated as single units for association and clustering because of strong linkage in the cohort. Both class I and class II loci were covered by HLA typing, at four-digit resolution. Besides the first cohort of around 700 subjects, a separate validation cohort made up of over 95 different subjects was used. Rather than drawing on any new phenotypic data, the later analysis identified candidate immune exposures from TCR beta sequences and the way those sequences occurred across donors. Typing coverage varied by locus: roughly 629-640 donors for A, B, C, DRB1 and DQB1; 522 for DQA1; more than 600 for DPA1; some 470 for DPB1. To decide whether each TCR beta V gene segment behaved as functional or pseudogenic, an earlier analysis of some 570 of the donors relied on high-throughput TCR beta sequencing. Donor age, sex, ethnicity and CMV serostatus were collected together with the repertoire data. Among roughly 370 genotyped donors of the cohort, an average of roughly 240,000 unique TCR beta nucleotide sequences were sequenced per donor, 15% to 20% of them non-productive. In a later genetic analysis, genome-wide SNP genotypes for about three fifths of the roughly 670 donors were used, and that subset was treated as a discovery cohort. High-throughput TCR immunosequencing, statistical association of individual TCRs with disease status, and machine learning were combined to predict cytomegalovirus infection status. To study patterns of TCR occurrence, a later analysis re-analyzed previously published TCR beta repertoires from just over 650 donors and added high-resolution HLA genotyping. Of the roughly 400 genotyped donors, approximately 80% fell in the genetic ancestry cluster associated with self-reported Caucasian donors. An early release covering 550 to 650 HLA-typed donors comprised approximately 300 gigabases of sequencing data and about 90 million unique TCR sequences. The study profiled the T cell repertoires of 500 to 800 subjects by immunosequencing and related them to cytomegalovirus serostatus. Every repertoire in the discovery cohort had been generated on one and the same sequencing platform.

In total, 630 or so healthy bone marrow donors made up the cohort. At the time of sampling, all cohort members were nominally healthy, though unrecorded immune exposures were likely present. The donor tested CMV seronegative and was one of the 352 seronegative cohort members. A peripheral blood sample was provided by each donor, and peripheral blood mononuclear cells were used for TCR beta sequencing. The Qiagen DNeasy Blood Extraction Kit was used to extract genomic DNA from the blood cell samples. Note on this clone: Its antigen is currently not known. No base quality information exists; no much larger clone differs at one position.

General study outcomes and caveats: In a later genetic analysis, fewer N-insertions in productive TCRs were reported among donors in an Asian-associated ancestry cluster than the roughly 700-donor mean. In a later genetic analysis, a missense DCLRE1C variant was associated with V-gene and J-gene trimming of TCR beta chains, and the association was replicated in an independent cohort. In a later analysis, some 18,000 TCR beta sequences were associated with specific HLA alleles at a false discovery rate of 0.05. A further reported finding was that TCR beta sequences accurately predicted the HLA-A and HLA-B alleles for most subjects in the first cohort. Because HLA typing was unavailable for some donors at each locus, only the typed subset was used in association tests. Presence/absence analyses assumed roughly uniform sequencing depth across donors, an assumption that may not hold. Only TCR beta chains were sequenced in this cohort, and the absence of alpha or paired-chain data limited detectable features. Linkage disequilibrium might explain the correlated functional status among segregating V segments, but an unknown experimental factor could not be ruled out. Immune exposure information for the cohort was limited to CMV serostatus. The study listed 150 to 200 TCR beta chains as associated with cytomegalovirus. In vitro tests confirmed that three of the cytomegalovirus-associated TCR beta chains recognize cytomegalovirus antigens. Assigning TCR associations to individual alleles was difficult when HLA alleles, especially DR and DQ, strongly co-occurred. Across donors, most TCR sequences were observed very rarely, whereas some public TCRs were present in many individuals. Because counts were too low, under 20 rarely observed V segments, including chromosome 9 orphons, were left out of the earlier analysis of 500 to 650 of the donors. The authors suggested that the approach could potentially be extended to other disease states and immunological phenotypes. The sequencing pipeline was judged likely to have produced a cluster of highly shared sequence variants as a technical artifact. In an earlier analysis of 587 of the donors, most TCR beta V segments appeared in productive rearrangements about 87% or about 30% of the time, broadly matching IMGT annotations. Cytomegalovirus status was reported to be diagnosed by the classifier with high specificity and sensitivity in both the original and validation cohorts. In a later analysis, the rate of TCR association differed among HLA loci, with DRB1 alleles having the most associated TCRs and HLA-C alleles having the fewest. In a later analysis, HLA-associated TCR beta chains were found to be more clonally expanded and to have lower generation probabilities than equally common non-associated chains. In a later analysis, several top co-occurrence clusters were reported to appear linked to parvovirus B19, influenza, CMV and Epstein-Barr virus. A later analysis found that most CMV-associated TCR beta chains appeared HLA-restricted, with HLA associations seemingly driven largely by CMV exposure.

Preparation of the library involved the immunoSEQ multiplex PCR assay. For the multiplex PCR, a mixture combining 60 forward primers for TCR Vbeta segments and 13 reverse primers for TCR Jbeta segments was used. Amplification of the CDR3 region of rearranged TCR beta genes was performed with a multiplex PCR assay on genomic DNA. On the Illumina HiSeq System, the amplified TCR beta libraries were sequenced as 87-base-pair reads. In the authors' own workflow: A later analysis tallied roughly 80 million unique TCR beta chains across the 640 or so repertoires, and some 10 million of those chains were shared by two or more donors. Raw reads were error-corrected and collapsed into unique sequences with a nearest-neighbor algorithm that merged closely related sequences to remove PCR and sequencing errors. V, D and J gene segments were assigned by aligning CDR3 sequences to IMGT reference sequences. For a sequence to be retained, at least a six-nucleotide match to both a V gene segment and a J gene segment was required. Rearrangements were classified as productive when the CDR3 lacked stop codons and remained in frame with V and J, and all other rearrangements were classified as non-productive. CDR3 was defined by IMGT convention, running from the second conserved V-encoded cysteine to the conserved J-encoded phenylalanine. In an earlier analysis of more than 550 of the donors, sequences lacking an unambiguous match to a single V gene segment were excluded. In an earlier analysis of a few hundred of the donors, V segments were called functional above 56.7% productive rearrangements and were called segregating when the between-donor standard deviation exceeded 5%. To diagnose cytomegalovirus status from the catalog of TCR beta chain sequences, a statistical classification framework was built. V and J gene assignment, in a later analysis, came from comparing TCR nucleotide sequences with IMGT/GENE-DB human TR gene sequences. A later analysis assigned CDR3 sequences and most-parsimonious VDJ recombination scenarios with the TCRdist pipeline. A later analysis defined each TCR beta chain by its CDR3 amino acid sequence plus V-gene family, and excluded reads lacking a unique V-gene family. To address suspected cross-contamination and a sequencing artifact, a later analysis removed roughly 580 highly shared, low-generation-probability nucleotide sequences. A later analysis calculated a clonal expansion index for each public chain from normalized within-repertoire ranks of inferred template counts. In a later analysis, generation probabilities were computed with a VDJ recombination model fitted to out-of-frame rearrangements, and the resulting probabilities were checked against IGoR. In a later analysis, TCR-TCR, TCR-HLA and TCR-CMV co-occurrence was scored with hypergeometric tests, and a repertoire-size bias correction was applied to TCR pairs. False discovery rates were estimated in a later analysis by permuting HLA or CMV assignments 20 times. In a later analysis, co-occurring TCRs were grouped using DBSCAN, with TCRdist sequence similarity added in when clustering inside HLA-allele-positive subsets. For co-occurrence clustering, repertoires with fewer than 30,000 or more than 120,000 public chains were excluded, along with roughly 5 repertoires with anomalous nucleotide sharing. TCRdb holds this immuneACCESS table with in-frame rearrangements only. Some clones are missing; in checked studies, unresolved V genes explain under half, and the rest has no known cause. V, J and clone size reflect that table, while D and trimming were determined from the DNA. The sample table contains more than 250,000 clones; only one count was recorded for approximately 90% of them. The top ten constitute more than 2% of the sample.

Specimen: PBMCs. This TCR was sampled from a woman between 18 and 29 years old in good health and CMV-seronegative.

The DNA is TGTGCCAGCTCACCAGGGCAAGGGGTGAATTCACCCCTCCACTTT. Translated, this is CASSPGQGVNSPLHF. The sequence joins TRBV18 to TRBJ1-6, and possibly TRBD1, on 5 matching bases. The CDR3 measures 15 amino acids from cysteine to phenylalanine. Only CDR3 DNA is held: 45 bases, read in frame from base 1. V loses 2 bases of germline sequence and J loses 7 bases, and the interval between the two ends is 12 bases. CDR1 KGHSH and CDR2 LQKENI are derived from the germline V gene.